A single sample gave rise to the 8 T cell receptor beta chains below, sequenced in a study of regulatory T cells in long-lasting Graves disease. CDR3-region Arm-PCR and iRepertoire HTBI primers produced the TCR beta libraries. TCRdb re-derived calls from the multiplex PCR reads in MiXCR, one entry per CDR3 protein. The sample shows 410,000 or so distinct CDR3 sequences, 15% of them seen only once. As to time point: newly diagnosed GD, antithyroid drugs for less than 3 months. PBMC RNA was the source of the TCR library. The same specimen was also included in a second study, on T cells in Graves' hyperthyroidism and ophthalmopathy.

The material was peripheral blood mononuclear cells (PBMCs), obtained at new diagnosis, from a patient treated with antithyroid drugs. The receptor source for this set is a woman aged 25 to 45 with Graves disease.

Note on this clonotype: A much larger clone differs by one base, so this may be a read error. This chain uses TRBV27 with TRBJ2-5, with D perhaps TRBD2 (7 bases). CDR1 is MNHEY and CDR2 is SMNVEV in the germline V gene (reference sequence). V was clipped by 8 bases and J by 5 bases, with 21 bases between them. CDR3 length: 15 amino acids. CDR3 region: CASGSRGGIGETQYF. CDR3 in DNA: TGTGCCAGCGGTTCGAGGGGGGGGATAGGGGAGACCCAGTACTTC.

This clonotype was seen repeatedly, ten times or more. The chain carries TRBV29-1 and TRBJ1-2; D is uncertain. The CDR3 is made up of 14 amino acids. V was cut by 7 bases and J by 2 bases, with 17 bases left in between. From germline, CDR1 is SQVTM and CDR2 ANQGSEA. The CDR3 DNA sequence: TGCAGCGCCATATCAGGAAGAGGGAACTATGGCTACACCTTC. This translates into CSAISGRGNYGYTF.

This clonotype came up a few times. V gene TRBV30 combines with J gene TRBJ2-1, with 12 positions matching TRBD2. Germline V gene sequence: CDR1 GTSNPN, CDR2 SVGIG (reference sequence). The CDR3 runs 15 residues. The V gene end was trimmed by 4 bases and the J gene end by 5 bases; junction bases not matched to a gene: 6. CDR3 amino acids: CAWTPGLAGNNEQFF. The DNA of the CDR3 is TGTGCCTGGACCCCAGGACTAGCGGGAAACAATGAGCAGTTCTTC.

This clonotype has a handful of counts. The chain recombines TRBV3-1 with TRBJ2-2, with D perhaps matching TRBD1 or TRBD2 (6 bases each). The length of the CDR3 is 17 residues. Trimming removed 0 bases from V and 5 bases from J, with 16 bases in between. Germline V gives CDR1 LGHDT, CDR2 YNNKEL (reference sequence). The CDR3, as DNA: TGTGCCAGCAGCCAAGATCGGGGGCGGGATGGGACCGGGGAGCTGTTTTTT. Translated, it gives CASSQDRGRDGTGELFF.

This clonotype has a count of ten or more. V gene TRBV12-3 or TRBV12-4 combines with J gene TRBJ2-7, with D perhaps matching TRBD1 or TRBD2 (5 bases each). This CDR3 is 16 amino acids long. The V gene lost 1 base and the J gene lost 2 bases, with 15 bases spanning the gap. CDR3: CASSLGGGRPAYEQYF. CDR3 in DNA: TGTGCCAGCAGTTTAGGGGGCGGGCGGCCCGCCTACGAGCAGTACTTC.

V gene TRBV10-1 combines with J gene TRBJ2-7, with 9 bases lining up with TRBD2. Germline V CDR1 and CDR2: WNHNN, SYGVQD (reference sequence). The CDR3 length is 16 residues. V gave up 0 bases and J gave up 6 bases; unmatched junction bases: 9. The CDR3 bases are TGCGCCAGCAGTGAGTCTGCCCTAGCGGGGCGTTTCGAGCAGTACTTC. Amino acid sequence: CASSESALAGRFEQYF.

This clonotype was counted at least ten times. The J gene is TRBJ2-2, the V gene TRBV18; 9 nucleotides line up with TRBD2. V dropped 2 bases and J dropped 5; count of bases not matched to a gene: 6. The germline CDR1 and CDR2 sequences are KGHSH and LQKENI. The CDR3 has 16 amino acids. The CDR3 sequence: CASSPSTSGGTGELFF. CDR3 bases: TGTGCCAGCTCACCATCGACTAGCGGAGGTACCGGGGAGCTGTTTTTT.

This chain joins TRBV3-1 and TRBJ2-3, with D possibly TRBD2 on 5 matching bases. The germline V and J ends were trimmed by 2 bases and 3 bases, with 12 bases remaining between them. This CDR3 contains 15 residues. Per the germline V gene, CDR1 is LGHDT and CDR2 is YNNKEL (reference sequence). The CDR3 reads CASSQNPGGTDTQYF. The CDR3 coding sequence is TGTGCCAGCAGCCAAAACCCTGGAGGTACAGATACGCAGTATTTT.